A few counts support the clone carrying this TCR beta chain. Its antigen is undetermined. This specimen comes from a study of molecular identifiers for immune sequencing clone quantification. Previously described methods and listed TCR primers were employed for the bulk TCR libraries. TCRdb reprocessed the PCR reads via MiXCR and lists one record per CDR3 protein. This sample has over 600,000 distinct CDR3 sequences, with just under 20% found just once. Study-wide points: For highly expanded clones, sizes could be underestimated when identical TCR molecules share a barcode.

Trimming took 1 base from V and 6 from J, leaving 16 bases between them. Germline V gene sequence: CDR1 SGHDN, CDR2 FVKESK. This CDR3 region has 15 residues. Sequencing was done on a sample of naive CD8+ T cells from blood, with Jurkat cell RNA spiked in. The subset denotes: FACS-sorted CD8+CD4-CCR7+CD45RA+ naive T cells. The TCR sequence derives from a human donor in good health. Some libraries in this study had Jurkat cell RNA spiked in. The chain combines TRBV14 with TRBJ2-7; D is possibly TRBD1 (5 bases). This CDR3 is CASSQGPNQGAEQYF. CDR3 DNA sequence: TGTGCCAGCAGCCAAGGCCCCAATCAGGGCGCCGAGCAGTACTTC.